This T cell receptor beta chain is drawn from a study of read filtering for tumor transcriptome and immune sequencing. Molecular barcoded adaptors covering alpha/delta and beta/gamma chains were used on approximately 400 ng RNA. TCRdb ran MiXCR on the reads and lists one entry per CDR3 protein. The repertoire holds 100,000 to 150,000 distinct CDR3 sequences, with over 10% as singletons. This clonotype was recorded at least ten times. V lost 3 bases and J lost 2; bases outside the gene matches: 7. The CDR3 is 16 residues long. The germline V gene has CDR1 SGHTA and CDR2 FQGNSA. The source material was a population of CD138-negative cells sorted from bone marrow. The chain is built from TRBV7-2 and TRBJ2-5, with TRBD2 matching 9 bases. The receptor was isolated from a donor over 35 with multiple myeloma. In nucleotides, the CDR3 is TGTGCCAGCAGCTTTTTAGCGGGGGTCGTACAAGAGACCCAGTACTTC. Amino acid sequence: CASSFLAGVVQETQYF.